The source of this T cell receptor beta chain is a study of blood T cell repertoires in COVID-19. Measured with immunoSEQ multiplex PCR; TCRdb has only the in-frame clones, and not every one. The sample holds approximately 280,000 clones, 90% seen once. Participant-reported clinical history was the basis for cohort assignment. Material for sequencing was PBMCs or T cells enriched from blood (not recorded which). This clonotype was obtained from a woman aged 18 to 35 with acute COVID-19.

CDR3 sequence: CASRPTSGRSDTQYF. CDR3 DNA: TGTGCCAGCAGACCAACTAGCGGGAGATCAGATACGCAGTATTTT. The chain combines TRBV6-5 with TRBJ2-3, with TRBD2 identical over 11 bases. The V and J ends lost 6 bases and 4 bases, in that order; junction bases with no gene match: 6. The CDR3 loop spans 15 amino acids. Germline-derived CDR1 and CDR2 are MNHEY and SVGAGI.